Listed here are 23 T cell receptor beta chains from one sample, sequenced in a study of T cell clusters in autoimmune cytopenias. One tube held mixed TRB-A and TRB-B primer pools for touch-down PCR. Each CDR3 protein gets one entry in TCRdb, which reprocessed the multiplex PCR reads and gives no DNA. The sample shows some 6,200 distinct CDR3 sequences, and 20% to 25% sits with its ten largest clones. Each sample's input was 250 to 300 ng genomic DNA, 30,000 to 45,000 genome equivalents. This same sample was also taken into another study, of T cell repertoires in aging, cancer and after chemotherapy.

Material for sequencing was peripheral blood. Receptors were obtained from a human donor in good health.

The V gene is TRBV24-1, the J gene TRBJ1-3. Germline CDR1 KGHDR, CDR2 SFDVKD. This CDR3 has 16 amino acids. CDR3 in amino acids: CATSDSGSRSGNTIYF.

Measured by frequency, this clonotype is medium-sized. The chain combines TRBV19 with TRBJ1-1. The CDR3 has 12 amino acids. Germline loops: CDR1 LNHDA, CDR2 SQIVND (reference sequence). CDR3 amino acids: CASSSFRTEAFF.

Measured by frequency, this clonotype is medium-sized. The rearrangement uses TRBV18 and TRBJ1-2. The CDR3 length is 15 residues. Germline V gene lookup returns CDR1 KGHSH and CDR2 LQKENI. CDR3: CASSPPMDSNYGYTF.

According to its frequency, this clonotype is medium-sized. The chain combines TRBV19 with TRBJ1-1; TCRdb outputs TRBD1, but without DNA this stays unchecked. The CDR3 has 14 residues. Germline lookup yields CDR1 LNHDA and CDR2 SQIVND (reference sequence). This chain's CDR3 is CASSIAVTGTEAFF. Supplemented by reference TRBV19 and TRBJ1-1, the full variable domain reads DGGITQSPKYLFRKEGQNVTLSCEQNLNHDAMYWYRQDPGQGLRLIYYSQIVNDFQKGDIAEGYSVSREKKESFPLTVTSAQKNPTAFYLCASSIAVTGTEAFFGQGTRLTVV.

Considering frequency, this clonotype is medium-sized. The chain combines TRBV27 with TRBJ2-1; without DNA, the TCRdb call of TRBD2 cannot be checked. The germline gives CDR1 MNHEY, CDR2 SMNVEV (reference sequence). CDR3 length: 14 residues. Here the CDR3 reads CASSPTVSGNEQFF.

V gene TRBV7-9 combines with J gene TRBJ1-6; lacking DNA, the TRBD1 call made by TCRdb goes unchecked. The CDR3 has 18 amino acids. Per germline, CDR1 SEHNR and CDR2 FQNEAQ (reference sequence). CDR3 in amino acids: CASSVTTGASSYNSPLHF.

This CDR3 reads CASSARDSWGEKLFF. The chain carries TRBV12-3 or TRBV12-4 and TRBJ1-4; there is no DNA to check the TCRdb D call of TRBD1. This CDR3 comprises 15 residues.

Considering frequency, this clonotype is medium-sized. The chain links TRBV12-3 or TRBV12-4 to TRBJ1-2. The CDR3 consists of 17 residues. CDR3 region: CASSLDSHFAPNYGYTF.

This clonotype is medium-sized by frequency. The gene calls are TRBV27 and TRBJ2-3; as DNA is missing, the TRBD2 call by TCRdb cannot be tested. The CDR3 contains 17 residues. The germline V gene encodes CDR1 MNHEY and CDR2 SMNVEV (reference sequence). Here the CDR3 reads CASSPTSGRAEADTQYF.

By frequency, this clonotype registers medium-sized. The rearrangement links TRBV12-3 or TRBV12-4 to TRBJ1-2. This CDR3 spans 13 amino acids. The CDR3 spells CASSLMEAYGYTF.

V usage is TRBV5-1 and J usage is TRBJ2-3. Per germline, CDR1 SGHRS and CDR2 YFSETQ. The CDR3 runs to 14 residues. CDR3 in amino acids: CASSLGQESDTQYF.

This clonotype is labeled medium-sized based on frequency. The chain recombines TRBV30 with TRBJ2-3; TCRdb proposes TRBD1, but this gene call is untestable without DNA. The CDR3 spans 14 residues. Germline V gene lookup returns CDR1 GTSNPN and CDR2 SVGIG (reference sequence). The CDR3 spells CAWSLGGVTDTQYF.

This chain connects TRBV12-3 or TRBV12-4 to TRBJ1-3. There are 12 residues in the CDR3. CDR3 protein: CASSLSENTIYF.

This clonotype is identified as medium-sized (0.01 to 0.1%) from frequency. The chain uses TRBV30 and TRBJ2-3; TCRdb designates TRBD2, a call that cannot be tested without DNA. Germline CDR1 is GTSNPN and CDR2 is SVGIG (reference sequence). The CDR3 covers 15 residues. The CDR3 is CAWSVRGVNTDTQYF.

In terms of frequency, this clonotype is medium-sized. The V call is TRBV6-6, the J call TRBJ2-3; there is no DNA to check the TCRdb D call of TRBD2. The CDR3 spans 15 residues. CDR1 and CDR2 from the germline V gene are MNHNY and SVGAGI (reference sequence). The CDR3 sequence: CASSYEGGGPDTQYF.

This clonotype registers medium-sized by frequency. The chain links TRBV11-1 to TRBJ1-2; without DNA, the TCRdb call of TRBD1 cannot be checked. Per the germline V gene, CDR1 is SGHAT and CDR2 is FQDESV (reference sequence). The CDR3 is made up of 14 amino acids. The CDR3 loop is CASSPRGQLSGYTF.

V is TRBV14 and J is TRBJ1-2. Looked up from germline, CDR1 is SGHDN and CDR2 is FVKESK. The CDR3 loop spans 14 amino acids. The CDR3 sequence: CASTAGSNTDGYTF. Filled out from reference TRBV14 and TRBJ1-2, the complete variable domain reads EAGVTQFPSHSVIEKGQTVTLRCDPISGHDNLYWYRRVMGKEIKFLLHFVKESKQDESGMPNNRFLAERTGGTYSTLKVQPAELEDSGVYFCASTAGSNTDGYTFGSGTRLTVV.

This clonotype shows up as medium-sized (0.01 to 0.1%) by frequency. The rearrangement links TRBV19 to TRBJ1-1; checking the TCRdb D call of TRBD1 is not possible without DNA. CDR3 length: 17 residues. Germline loops: CDR1 LNHDA, CDR2 SQIVND (reference sequence). This chain's CDR3 is CASNRRPWGGENTEAFF.

Measured by frequency, this clonotype is medium-sized (0.01 to 0.1%). The CDR3 spells CASSPTGLAGTNEQFF. This chain uses TRBV13 with TRBJ2-1; TCRdb's D gene call, TRBD2, goes unchecked for lack of DNA. Germline V gene sequence: CDR1 PRHDT, CDR2 FYEKMQ (reference sequence). The CDR3 sequence is 16 residues long. Full variable domain (outside the CDR3, taken from reference TRBV13 and TRBJ2-1): AAGVIQSPRHLIKEKRETATLKCYPIPRHDTVYWYQQGPGQDPQFLISFYEKMQSDKGSIPDRFSAQQFSDYHSELNMSSLELGDSALYFCASSPTGLAGTNEQFFGPGTRLTVL.

This rearrangement joins TRBV18 to TRBJ2-3; without DNA, the TCRdb call of TRBD2 cannot be checked. Germline values: CDR1 KGHSH, CDR2 LQKENI. The CDR3 extends over 15 amino acids. CDR3 sequence reads: CASSRLAGGTDTQYF.

The J gene is TRBJ2-1, the V gene TRBV5-4; without DNA, the TCRdb call of TRBD2 cannot be checked. The CDR3 extends over 16 amino acids. CDR1 SGHNT and CDR2 YYREEE come from the germline V gene (reference sequence). The CDR3 region is CASSPRLESSYNEQFF.

This sequence joins TRBV6-5 and TRBJ2-7; TCRdb calls TRBD1, which cannot be checked without DNA. CDR3 length: 19 residues. Germline lookup yields CDR1 MNHEY and CDR2 SVGAGI. CDR3 region: CASSYSSFGISGTPYEQYF.

This clonotype shows up as medium-sized by frequency. This chain connects TRBV6-1 to TRBJ2-3; TCRdb's D call of TRBD1 is untestable without DNA. The CDR3 is 12 amino acids. The germline gives CDR1 MNHNS, CDR2 SASEGT. CDR3: CASAPGTDTQYF.